Listed here is a single TCR beta chain. TCRdb ran MiXCR on the 5' RACE reads and lists one entry per CDR3 protein. The sample has 250,000 or so distinct CDR3 sequences; 24% are singletons. This sample was taken from a study of CD8 T cells in ankylosing spondylitis. This CDR3 comprises 13 residues. Germline assignment: CDR1 LGHDT and CDR2 YNNKEL (reference sequence). The V end lost 1 base, the J end lost 3 bases, and 7 bases lay between the germline ends. Input material: blood, either unsorted or a sorted T cell fraction (not recorded which). The genes are TRBV3-1 and TRBJ2-7; possibly TRBD1 for D (5 bases). This TCR was sampled from a male donor with ankylosing spondylitis or in good health (not recorded which). Written as DNA, the CDR3 is TGTGCCAGCAGCCAAGGACAGCACTACGAGCAGTACTTC. Translation: CASSQGQHYEQYF.